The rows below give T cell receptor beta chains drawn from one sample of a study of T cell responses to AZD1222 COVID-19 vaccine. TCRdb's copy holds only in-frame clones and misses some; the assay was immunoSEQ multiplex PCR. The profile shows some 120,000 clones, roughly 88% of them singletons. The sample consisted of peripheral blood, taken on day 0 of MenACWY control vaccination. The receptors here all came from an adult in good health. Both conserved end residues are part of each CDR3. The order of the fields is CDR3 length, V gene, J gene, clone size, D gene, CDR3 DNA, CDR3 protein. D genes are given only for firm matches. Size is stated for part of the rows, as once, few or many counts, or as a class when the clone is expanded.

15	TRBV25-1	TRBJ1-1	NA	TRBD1	TGTGCCAGCAGTGACCCCACGACAGGGAGGGCTGAAGCTTTCTTT	CASSDPTTGRAEAFF
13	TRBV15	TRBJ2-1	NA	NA	TGTGCCACCAGCAGGGTGCTCTACAATGAGCAGTTCTTC	CATSRVLYNEQFF
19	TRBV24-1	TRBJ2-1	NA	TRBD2	TGTGCCACCAGTGACGGGCTAGCGGGAGACTCGCACGCCTACAATGAGCAGTTCTTC	CATSDGLAGDSHAYNEQFF
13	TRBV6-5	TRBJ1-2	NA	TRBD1	TGTGCCAGCAAGGGACAGCGGAACTATGGCTACACCTTC	CASKGQRNYGYTF
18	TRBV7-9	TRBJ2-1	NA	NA	TGTGCCAGCAGCTTACCGGGACATCCGGACCCCTCCTACAATGAGCAGTTCTTC	CASSLPGHPDPSYNEQFF
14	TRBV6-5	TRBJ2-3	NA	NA	TGTGCCAGCAGCGTGGCAGGGATCGCAGATACGCAGTATTTT	CASSVAGIADTQYF
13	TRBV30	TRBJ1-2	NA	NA	TGTGCCTCCCGGGACGGAAACTTCTATGGCTACACCTTC	CASRDGNFYGYTF
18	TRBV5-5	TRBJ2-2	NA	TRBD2	TGTGCCAGCAGCCGCAGGGGCATCGGCGGGAGGGACACCGGGGAGCTGTTTTTT	CASSRRGIGGRDTGELFF
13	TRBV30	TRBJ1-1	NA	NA	TGTGCCTGGAGTGTACTCCTTAACACTGAAGCTTTCTTT	CAWSVLLNTEAFF
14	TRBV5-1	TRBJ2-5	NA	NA	TGCGCCAGCAGCCTCCGGATAGAGAGTGACCTTCAGTACTTC	CASSLRIESDLQYF
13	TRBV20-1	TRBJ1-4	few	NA	TGCAGTGCTAGTAGGGGGGAGTGGGAAAAACTGTTTTTT	CSASRGEWEKLFF
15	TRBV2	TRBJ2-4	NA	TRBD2	TGTGCCAGCAGGGCGACTAGCGGGAATGTAAACATTCAGTACTTC	CASRATSGNVNIQYF
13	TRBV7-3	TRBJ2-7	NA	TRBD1	TGTGCCAGCAGCCGGGACAGGGGTGGCGAGCAGTACTTC	CASSRDRGGEQYF
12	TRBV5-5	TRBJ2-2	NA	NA	TGTGCCAGCAGCGCGGATGCTAAGAAGCTGTTTTTT	CASSADAKKLFF
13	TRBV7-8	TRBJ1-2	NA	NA	TGTGCCAGCAGCTTAGACGGGGGCGGCGGCTACACCTTC	CASSLDGGGGYTF
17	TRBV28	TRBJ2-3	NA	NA	TGTGCCAGCAGCCTCTCATCACCGTGGGGGGCCGGAGATACGCAGTATTTT	CASSLSSPWGAGDTQYF
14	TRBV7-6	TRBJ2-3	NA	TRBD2	TGTGCCAGCAGCCGAGCCCGGGGGGCAGATACGCAGTATTTT	CASSRARGADTQYF
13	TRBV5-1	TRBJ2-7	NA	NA	TGCGCCAGCACCTATCAGGCGACGGGTGAGCAGTACTTC	CASTYQATGEQYF
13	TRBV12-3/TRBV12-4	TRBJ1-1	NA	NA	TGTGCCAGCCACCGGGGCCCGAACACTGAAGCTTTCTTT	CASHRGPNTEAFF
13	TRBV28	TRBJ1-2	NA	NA	TGTGCCAGCAGTTTCGACAGGAACTATGGCTACACCTTC	CASSFDRNYGYTF
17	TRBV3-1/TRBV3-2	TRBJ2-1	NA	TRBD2	TGTGCCAGCAGCCAAGACCTAGCGGAGCTTACATACAATGAGCAGTTCTTC	CASSQDLAELTYNEQFF
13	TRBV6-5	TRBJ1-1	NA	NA	TGTGCCAGCAGCCCGACATTGAACACTGAAGCTTTCTTT	CASSPTLNTEAFF
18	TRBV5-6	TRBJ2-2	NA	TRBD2	TGTGCCAGCAGCTTGCGGCGGACGGCGGGAGCGAACACCGGGGAGCTGTTTTTT	CASSLRRTAGANTGELFF
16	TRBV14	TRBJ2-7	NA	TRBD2	TGTGCCAGCAGCCAGGGACTAGCGGGTAGCTCCTACGAGCAGTACTTC	CASSQGLAGSSYEQYF
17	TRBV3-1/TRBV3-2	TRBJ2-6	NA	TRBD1	TGTGCCAGCAGCCAAGTCGGGACAGGGGCTGGGGCCAACGTCCTGACTTTC	CASSQVGTGAGANVLTF
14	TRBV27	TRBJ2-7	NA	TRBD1	TGTGCCAGCAGCCCTTGGGACAGAGCCTACGAGCAGTACTTC	CASSPWDRAYEQYF
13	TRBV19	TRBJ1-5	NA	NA	TGTGCCAGTAAGGTCGGGATCGATCAGCCCCAGCATTTT	CASKVGIDQPQHF
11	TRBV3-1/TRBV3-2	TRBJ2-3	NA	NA	TGTGCCAGCAGCTTTGGGGATACGCAGTATTTT	CASSFGDTQYF
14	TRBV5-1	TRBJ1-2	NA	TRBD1	TGCGCCAGCAGCTTGGGGGACAGGGATTATGGCTACACCTTC	CASSLGDRDYGYTF
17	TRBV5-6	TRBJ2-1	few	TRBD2	TGTGCCAGCAGCTTAAAACTAGCGGGATCCCTACTTAATGAGCAGTTCTTC	CASSLKLAGSLLNEQFF
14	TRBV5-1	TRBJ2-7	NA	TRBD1	TGCGCCAGCAGCGCCGGGACAGGGGGATGGGAGCAGTACTTC	CASSAGTGGWEQYF